Listed below are T cell receptor beta chains from one sample, sequenced in a study of early T cells in non-severe SARS-CoV-2 infection. TCRdb re-called the 5' RACE reads through MiXCR, storing one row per CDR3 protein. The sample holds about 80,000 distinct CDR3 sequences, 7.5% to 10% seen once. Material for sequencing was whole blood. The receptor source for this set is an adult who was a healthcare worker with PCR-confirmed SARS-CoV-2 infection or an uninfected control (not recorded which). Both conserved end residues are part of each CDR3. Fields, in order: CDR3 DNA, CDR3 protein, D gene, J gene, clone size, V gene. The D gene is left open where the match is weak. For some rows the clone size is stated as once, few or many, or as a class when expanded; others skip it.

cdr3_nt: TGTGCCAGCATTGGGCGAGACAGATTCTATGGCTACACCTTC
cdr3_aa: CASIGRDRFYGYTF
d_call: -
j_call: TRBJ1-2
clone_size: few
v_call: TRBV6-6

cdr3_nt: TGTGCCAGCAGCTGGAGACAGGAAGAACAAGAGACCCAGTACTTC
cdr3_aa: CASSWRQEEQETQYF
d_call: -
j_call: TRBJ2-5
clone_size: many
v_call: TRBV5-4

cdr3_nt: TGTGCCAGCAGCTCTCCACCTTTGGACAGGCTCTATGGCTACACCTTC
cdr3_aa: CASSSPPLDRLYGYTF
d_call: TRBD1
j_call: TRBJ1-2
clone_size: many
v_call: TRBV11-2

cdr3_nt: TGTGCCTGGGGCACAACAGGGGGGAGTGAAAAACTGTTTTTT
cdr3_aa: CAWGTTGGSEKLFF
d_call: TRBD1
j_call: TRBJ1-4
clone_size: many
v_call: TRBV30

cdr3_nt: TGTGCCAGCTTCCGGGACATCCAAGAGACCCAGTACTTC
cdr3_aa: CASFRDIQETQYF
d_call: -
j_call: TRBJ2-5
clone_size: -
v_call: TRBV7-8

cdr3_nt: TGTGCCAGCAGCTTAGACAGGAGACCCCTCCACTTT
cdr3_aa: CASSLDRRPLHF
d_call: -
j_call: TRBJ1-6
clone_size: few
v_call: TRBV7-9

cdr3_nt: TGTGCCAGCAGCCATCGGACAGCTAACTATGGCTACACCTTC
cdr3_aa: CASSHRTANYGYTF
d_call: -
j_call: TRBJ1-2
clone_size: few
v_call: TRBV3-1

cdr3_nt: TGCAGTGCTCCGGACCGGCGGGGGAGGGAGACCCAGTACTTC
cdr3_aa: CSAPDRRGRETQYF
d_call: TRBD2
j_call: TRBJ2-5
clone_size: -
v_call: TRBV20-1

cdr3_nt: TGTGCCAGCAGCCAAGGCGGCAGCCGAAACACCATATATTTT
cdr3_aa: CASSQGGSRNTIYF
d_call: -
j_call: TRBJ1-3
clone_size: many
v_call: TRBV3-1

cdr3_nt: TGTGCCAGCAGCGCTTACAGATCCGAGCAGTACTTC
cdr3_aa: CASSAYRSEQYF
d_call: -
j_call: TRBJ2-7
clone_size: many
v_call: TRBV5-4

cdr3_nt: TGCAGTGCCATGGAGCCCCAGACCCATGAATCGGGGGAGCAGTACTTC
cdr3_aa: CSAMEPQTHESGEQYF
d_call: -
j_call: TRBJ2-7
clone_size: -
v_call: TRBV20-1

cdr3_nt: TGTGCCAGCTCACCACGGACAGCGGTGAATTCACCCCTCCACTTT
cdr3_aa: CASSPRTAVNSPLHF
d_call: -
j_call: TRBJ1-6
clone_size: many
v_call: TRBV18

cdr3_nt: TGCGCCAGCAGCTTGTCGGGATGGCCCTACAATGAGCAGTTCTTC
cdr3_aa: CASSLSGWPYNEQFF
d_call: -
j_call: TRBJ2-1
clone_size: -
v_call: TRBV5-1

cdr3_nt: TGCAGCGTCGCAGAAGGAGGACAGTCCTTCTTC
cdr3_aa: CSVAEGGQSFF
d_call: -
j_call: TRBJ1-2
clone_size: few
v_call: TRBV29-1

cdr3_nt: TGTGCCACCAACGAAGGGATCTATGGCTACACCTTC
cdr3_aa: CATNEGIYGYTF
d_call: -
j_call: TRBJ1-2
clone_size: few
v_call: TRBV19

cdr3_nt: TGCAGTGCTAGAGATACCCGTCTTCACCAAGAGACCCAGTACTTC
cdr3_aa: CSARDTRLHQETQYF
d_call: -
j_call: TRBJ2-5
clone_size: many
v_call: TRBV20-1

cdr3_nt: TGTGCCAGCAGCCAAGCAGCAGGCAATCAGCCCCAGCATTTT
cdr3_aa: CASSQAAGNQPQHF
d_call: -
j_call: TRBJ1-5
clone_size: few
v_call: TRBV4-2

cdr3_nt: TGCGCCAGCAGCTTAAGGTCGGCGAGCTCTGGGGCCAACGTCCTGACTTTC
cdr3_aa: CASSLRSASSGANVLTF
d_call: -
j_call: TRBJ2-6
clone_size: many
v_call: TRBV5-1

cdr3_nt: TGTGCCAGCAGCCCTTGGACAGCGGGGGACATTCAGTACTTC
cdr3_aa: CASSPWTAGDIQYF
d_call: TRBD2
j_call: TRBJ2-4
clone_size: many
v_call: TRBV3-1

cdr3_nt: TGTGCCAGCAGCTTGCGAGGGCAGGGGGGAGAGACCCAGTACTTC
cdr3_aa: CASSLRGQGGETQYF
d_call: -
j_call: TRBJ2-5
clone_size: few
v_call: TRBV7-7

cdr3_nt: TGTGCCACCAGGGATAGGGGAGACACCTACAATGAGCAGTTCTTC
cdr3_aa: CATRDRGDTYNEQFF
d_call: -
j_call: TRBJ2-1
clone_size: many
v_call: TRBV15

cdr3_nt: TGTGCCAGCAGTTTACCAGGACCCTCCTACGAGCAGTACTTC
cdr3_aa: CASSLPGPSYEQYF
d_call: -
j_call: TRBJ2-7
clone_size: many
v_call: TRBV28

cdr3_nt: TGTGCCAGTAGTAACCAGGGACGGGGAGAGACCCAGTACTTC
cdr3_aa: CASSNQGRGETQYF
d_call: -
j_call: TRBJ2-5
clone_size: many
v_call: TRBV19

cdr3_nt: TGTGCCAGCAGCTTGCAAGGGTACCAAGAGACCCAGTACTTC
cdr3_aa: CASSLQGYQETQYF
d_call: -
j_call: TRBJ2-5
clone_size: -
v_call: TRBV7-6

cdr3_nt: TGCGCCAGCAGCCAAGAGGGGACAGGGGGGTACAATGAGCAGTTCTTC
cdr3_aa: CASSQEGTGGYNEQFF
d_call: TRBD1
j_call: TRBJ2-1
clone_size: many
v_call: TRBV4-1

cdr3_nt: TGTGCCAGCAGCTTAGGCCTCCTTTTGGTCGAGCAGTACTTC
cdr3_aa: CASSLGLLLVEQYF
d_call: -
j_call: TRBJ2-7
clone_size: few
v_call: TRBV7-2

cdr3_nt: TGTGCCAGCAGCGACAGGGGCTCTAGCACAGATACGCAGTATTTT
cdr3_aa: CASSDRGSSTDTQYF
d_call: TRBD1
j_call: TRBJ2-3
clone_size: many
v_call: TRBV9

cdr3_nt: TGTGCCAGCTTTCCGGGAGGGCCATTCAATGAGCAGTTCTTC
cdr3_aa: CASFPGGPFNEQFF
d_call: TRBD2
j_call: TRBJ2-1
clone_size: many
v_call: TRBV27

cdr3_nt: TGTGCCAGCAGCACAAAACGAGGGCCCACTGAAGCTTTCTTT
cdr3_aa: CASSTKRGPTEAFF
d_call: -
j_call: TRBJ1-1
clone_size: many
v_call: TRBV7-2